What follows describes a single T cell receptor (beta chain). CDR1 and CDR2 (germline): MGHRA, YSYEKL. The CDR3 has 16 residues. V shed 1 base and J 6 bases; nucleotides not matched to a gene: 8. Repertoires were generated with immunoSEQ multiplex PCR, while TCRdb's copy carries only in-frame clones and drops some. The table records 100,000 to 150,000 clones, roughly 92% of them present only once. These data are taken from a study of control samples from healthy donors and cancer patients. Sequenced: blood. V usage is TRBV4-1 and J usage is TRBJ2-3, with 9 bases that match TRBD2. This TCR was recovered from a man aged 18 to 29 in good health. The CDR3 DNA reads TGCGCCAGCAGCCAAGCGGGCGCGGGGGGGCAGGATACGCAGTATTTT. Protein sequence: CASSQAGAGGQDTQYF.